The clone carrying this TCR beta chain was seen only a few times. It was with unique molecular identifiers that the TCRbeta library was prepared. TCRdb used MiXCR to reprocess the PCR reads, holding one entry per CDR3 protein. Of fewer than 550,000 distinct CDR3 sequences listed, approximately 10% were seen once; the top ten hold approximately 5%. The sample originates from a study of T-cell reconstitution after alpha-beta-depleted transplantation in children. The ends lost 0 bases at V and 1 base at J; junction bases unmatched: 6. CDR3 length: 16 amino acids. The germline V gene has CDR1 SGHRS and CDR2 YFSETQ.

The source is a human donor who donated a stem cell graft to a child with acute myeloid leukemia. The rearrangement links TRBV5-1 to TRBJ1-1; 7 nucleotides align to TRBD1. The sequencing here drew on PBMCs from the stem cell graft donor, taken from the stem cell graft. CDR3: CASSLGTGYENTEAFF. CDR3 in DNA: TGCGCCAGCAGCTTGGGGACAGGATATGAGAACACTGAAGCTTTCTTT.